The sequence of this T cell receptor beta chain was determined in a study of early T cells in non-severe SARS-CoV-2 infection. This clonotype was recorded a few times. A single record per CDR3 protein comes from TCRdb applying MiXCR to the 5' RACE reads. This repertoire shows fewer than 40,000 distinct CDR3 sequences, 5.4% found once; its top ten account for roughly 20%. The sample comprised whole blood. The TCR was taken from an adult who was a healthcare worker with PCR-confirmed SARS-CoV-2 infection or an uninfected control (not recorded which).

For the CDR3, the DNA is TGCAGTGCTAGAGATCAAACTGAGCAGTTCTTC. This gives the protein CSARDQTEQFF. This chain uses TRBV20-1 with TRBJ2-1; no definite D call. The germline V gene has CDR1 DFQATT and CDR2 SNEGSKA (reference sequence). V lost 0 bases, J lost 9 bases, and 6 bases lay in between. The CDR3 is made up of 11 amino acids.